One and the same sample provided the 9 T cell receptor beta chains below, sequenced in a study of tumor-infiltrating lymphocytes in localized non-small cell lung cancer. Here immunoSEQ multiplex PCR was the method, and the copy in TCRdb shows in-frame clones only, minus some. Altogether 20,000 to 25,000 clones are present, approximately 64% being singletons, with the ten largest covering roughly 5.4%. What was sequenced was lung tumor tissue. These TCRs come from a human donor with non-small cell lung cancer.

The chain carries TRBV11-2 and TRBJ2-1; possible D gene TRBD2, 5 bases. V lost 8 bases and J 1 base, leaving 21 bases between the germline ends. The CDR3 is 17 residues long. The germline gives CDR1 SGHAT, CDR2 FQNNGV. The CDR3 DNA reads TGTGCCAGCTCTCGTTACGGGCGGGCCGCATCCTACAATGAGCAGTTCTTC. Translated: CASSRYGRAASYNEQFF.

A few counts support this clone. This chain connects TRBV7-9 to TRBJ1-2; D remains unclear. CDR1 and CDR2 from the germline V gene are SEHNR and FQNEAQ (reference sequence). V shed 5 bases and J shed 1 base, with 11 bases lying between them. This CDR3 is built from 14 residues. The CDR3 bases are TGTGCCAGCAGCCTAGGCGCAGTTAACTATGGCTACACCTTC. It translates to CASSLGAVNYGYTF.

The chain has TRBV11-3 and TRBJ2-7, with TRBD1 identical over 7 bases. There are 14 residues in the CDR3. Per the germline V gene, CDR1 is SGHNT and CDR2 is YENEEA. Losses at the gene ends were 3 bases for V and 5 bases for J; bases not matched to a gene: 7. The CDR3 coding sequence is TGTGCCAGCAGCTTTGACGGACAGGAGAACGAGCAGTACTTC. Its protein product is CASSFDGQENEQYF.

The sample holds a few counts of this clone. The chain combines TRBV7-9 with TRBJ2-5, with 8 nucleotides matching TRBD1. Germline V gives CDR1 SEHNR, CDR2 FQNEAQ (reference sequence). This CDR3 comprises 14 residues. V was clipped by 3 bases and J by 4 bases; unmatched bases: 4. The CDR3 sequence: CASSFGGQGETQYF. CDR3 DNA: TGTGCCAGCAGCTTTGGCGGACAGGGAGAGACCCAGTACTTC.

This clone has just a few counts. This rearrangement joins TRBV18 to TRBJ2-7; 11 bases line up with TRBD1. Trimming cost V 4 bases and J 4 bases; bases outside gene matches: 12. Germline V CDR1 and CDR2: KGHSH, LQKENI. This CDR3 spans 17 amino acids. The CDR3 sequence: CASSRPGSDRGQYEQYF. The CDR3 DNA follows: TGTGCCAGCTCACGACCCGGTTCGGACAGGGGGCAGTACGAGCAGTACTTC.

The V and J genes are TRBV28 and TRBJ1-5; possibly TRBD1 for D (6 bases). Trimming pared 4 bases from V and 5 bases from J, leaving 6 bases between. Per germline, CDR1 MDHEN and CDR2 SYDVKM. The CDR3 consists of 12 residues. CDR3 in DNA: TGTGCCAGCAGTTACAGGGATCAGCCCCAGCATTTT. Translation: CASSYRDQPQHF.

The chain uses TRBV6-1 and TRBJ1-5, with 8 nucleotides matching TRBD1. The V gene's germline CDR1 is MNHNS and CDR2 SASEGT. This CDR3 has 14 residues. V trimming: 3 bases; J trimming: 7 bases; junction bases outside the gene matches: 5. CDR3 bases: TGTGCCAGCAGTGAGACAGGGGTTTGGCAGCCCCAGCATTTT. Protein: CASSETGVWQPQHF.

The CDR3 reads CASSPGTGYNEQFF. CDR3 nucleotides: TGTGCCAGCAGCCCCGGGACAGGATACAATGAGCAGTTCTTC. This rearrangement joins TRBV11-2 to TRBJ2-1, with TRBD1 identical over 8 bases. This CDR3 has 14 residues. Germline V lookup: CDR1 SGHAT, CDR2 FQNNGV. Trimming cost V 5 bases and J 4 bases; bases outside gene matches: 4.

This clone occurred once. The genes are TRBV27 and TRBJ2-2; 7 bases fit TRBD2. Germline V CDR1 and CDR2: MNHEY, SMNVEV (reference sequence). The ends lost 6 bases at V and 3 bases at J; junction bases unmatched: 7. The CDR3 extends over 15 amino acids. The CDR3, as DNA: TGTGCCAGCAGGACGGGGGGAATTCACACCGGGGAGCTGTTTTTT. Encoded protein: CASRTGGIHTGELFF.